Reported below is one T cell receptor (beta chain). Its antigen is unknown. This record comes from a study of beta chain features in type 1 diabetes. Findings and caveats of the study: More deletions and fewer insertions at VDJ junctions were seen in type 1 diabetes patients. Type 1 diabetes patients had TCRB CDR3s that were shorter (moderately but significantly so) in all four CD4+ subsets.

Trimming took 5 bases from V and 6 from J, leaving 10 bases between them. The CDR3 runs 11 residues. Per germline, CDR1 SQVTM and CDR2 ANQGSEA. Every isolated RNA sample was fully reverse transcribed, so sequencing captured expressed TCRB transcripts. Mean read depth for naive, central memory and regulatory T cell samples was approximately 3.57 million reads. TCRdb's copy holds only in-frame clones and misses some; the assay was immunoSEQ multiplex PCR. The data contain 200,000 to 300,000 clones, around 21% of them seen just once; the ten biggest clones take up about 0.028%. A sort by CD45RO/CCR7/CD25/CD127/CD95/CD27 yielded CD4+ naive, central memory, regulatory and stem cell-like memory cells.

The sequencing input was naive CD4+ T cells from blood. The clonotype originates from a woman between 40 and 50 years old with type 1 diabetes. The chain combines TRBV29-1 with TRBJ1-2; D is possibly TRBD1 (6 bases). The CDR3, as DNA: TGCAGCGTTACAGGGCAGGATGGCTACACCTTC. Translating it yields CSVTGQDGYTF.